This is a list of T cell receptor beta chains from one sample in a study of beta chain features in type 1 diabetes. Sequenced by immunoSEQ multiplex PCR; TCRdb stores in-frame clones only, minus some. The sample has about 53,000 clones, about 64% seen once; the top ten hold roughly 0.3%. Specimen: stem cell memory CD4+ T cells from blood. The receptors were gathered from a woman between 25 and 40 years old with type 1 diabetes. The CDR3 runs from the conserved cysteine through the conserved F or W. A D gene is named only where the DNA matches it firmly. Size is stated for part of the rows, as once, few or many counts, or as a class when the clone is expanded.

abundance,j_gene,v_gene,d_gene,CDR3nt,CDR3aa
NA,TRBJ2-1,TRBV21-1,NA,TGTGCCAGCAGCTGCCCCTGGACTAGCGGGAGCCCTGAGCAGTTCTTC,CASSCPWTSGSPEQFF
NA,TRBJ2-6,TRBV18,TRBD1,TGTGCCAGCTCGCAATCGGGACAGGGATTCTCTGGGGCCAACGTCCTGACTTTC,CASSQSGQGFSGANVLTF
NA,TRBJ2-7,TRBV5-4,TRBD1,TGTGCCAGCAGCTTGGCAGAGAGGGACAGCTACGAGCAGTACTTC,CASSLAERDSYEQYF
NA,TRBJ2-7,TRBV27,NA,TGTGCCAGCAGCCCACAGGGCGTATCCTACGAGCAGTACTTC,CASSPQGVSYEQYF
NA,TRBJ1-2,TRBV7-9,NA,TGTGCCAGCAGCTCCAGGGGCTACTATGGCTACACCTTC,CASSSRGYYGYTF
NA,TRBJ2-3,TRBV9,TRBD2,TGTGCCAGCAGCGTTGGACTAGCGGGGGATACGCAGTATTTT,CASSVGLAGDTQYF
few,TRBJ1-1,TRBV4-1,TRBD1,TGCGCCAGCAGCCACCCAAACAGGGGATGGGACACTGAAGCTTTCTTT,CASSHPNRGWDTEAFF
NA,TRBJ2-3,TRBV5-1,NA,TGCGCCAGCAGCTTGGGAGGCTACCCCGGCACAGATACGCAGTATTTT,CASSLGGYPGTDTQYF
few,TRBJ2-5,TRBV14,NA,TGTGCCAGCAGCCTTCGAGGAGAGACCCAGTACTTC,CASSLRGETQYF
NA,TRBJ2-2,TRBV9,TRBD2,TGTGCCAGCAGCGTATCGACAGGGCCACTAGCGGGAGGGCCGGACACCGGGGAGCTGTTTTTT,CASSVSTGPLAGGPDTGELFF
NA,TRBJ2-5,TRBV19,NA,TGTGCCAGTAGCCTCGACAGGGGAGGGAAGACCCAGTACTTC,CASSLDRGGKTQYF
NA,TRBJ2-2,TRBV9,NA,TGTGCCAGCAGCCCTGGGGGGACGGGAAACACCGGGGAGCTGTTTTTT,CASSPGGTGNTGELFF
NA,TRBJ2-3,TRBV9,NA,TGTGCCAGCAGCGTAGAAGGGGGCACAGATACGCAGTATTTT,CASSVEGGTDTQYF
few,TRBJ2-3,TRBV20-1,NA,TGCAGTGCTGCGCAAGATACGCAGTATTTT,CSAAQDTQYF
NA,TRBJ2-2,TRBV29-1,NA,TGCAGCGGTGGTGTAGGGACACCTCCCACCGGGGAGCTGTTTTTT,CSGGVGTPPTGELFF